This TCR delta chain is from a study of gamma-delta chains in newborns, infants, children. Study context: Polyclonal expansion of innate γδ T cells after birth follows microbial exposure.

The CDR3 consists of 17 residues. Germline-derived CDR1 and CDR2 are GEAIGNYY and EKD. The V end lost 1 base, the J end lost 0 bases, and 9 bases lay between the germline ends. TCRdb fed the reads to CATT. The table shows roughly 6,500 delta-chain clones, with about 2.1% occurring only once. By sample fraction, this clone is medium-sized (0.01 to 0.1%). Other DNA sequences in the sample encode the same CDR3. The TCR originated in a child who was a newborn, infant or young child, either healthy, febrile or measles-vaccinated (not recorded which). The sequencing sample was made of blood. V gene TRDV2 combines with J gene TRDJ3; D not certain. CDR3 residues: CACDTAASSWDTRQMFF. CDR3 nucleotide sequence: TGTGCCTGTGACACAGCGGCGAGCTCCTGGGACACCCGACAGATGTTTTTC.